This record covers a single TCR beta chain. Its antigen is still unknown. The PCR employed 60 Vbeta primers together with 13 Jbeta primers. Measured with immunoSEQ multiplex PCR; TCRdb has only the in-frame clones, and not every one. Here the sample spans about 180,000 clones, around 82% being singletons. This record belongs to a study of cytomegalovirus exposure and HLA in healthy donors. Study-level background: Earlier findings included about 120 million unique TCR beta sequences obtained from 150 million to 200 million T cells. Early release data held roughly 90 million unique TCRs from HLA-typed donors.

The CDR3 is 13 amino acids. Germline CDR1 and CDR2: SNHLY and FYNNEI. Trimming shortened V by 2 bases and J by 1 base, and 5 bases separated the two germline ends. The study, taken as a whole, reports: Earlier analysis found most TCR beta V segments productive about 87% or about 30% of the time. The classifier, whose performance was assessed in both the original and validation cohorts, reportedly diagnosed cytomegalovirus status with high specificity and sensitivity.

The receptor was isolated from a man in his forties in good health and CMV-seronegative. V gene TRBV2 combines with J gene TRBJ1-1, with D unclear. Material: PBMCs. The CDR3 here is CASSELENTEAFF. The DNA of the CDR3 is TGTGCCAGCAGTGAATTAGAGAACACTGAAGCTTTCTTT.